This TCR beta chain was documented in a study of blood T cell repertoires in COVID-19. Overall study context: Whether acute or convalescent, the COVID-19 samples came from the United States, Italy and Spain. T cells, B-cell-depleted T cells, or PBMCs supplied cDNA or gDNA.

Enrolled during active infection, Seattle patients were then followed longitudinally. V lost 4 bases to trimming and J lost 4 bases; unmatched junction nucleotides: 13. Germline assignment: CDR1 SGHDT and CDR2 YYEEEE. This CDR3 contains 16 residues. Authors' processing steps: Counts of nucleated cells, estimated from reference gene primer amplification, were obtained. Profiled with immunoSEQ multiplex PCR; TCRdb holds only in-frame clones, not every one. V and J calls and clone size are as listed in that table; D and trimming were resolved from the DNA. Here the sample spans about 160,000 clones, 70% to 85% being singletons.

Material for sequencing was peripheral blood. The receptor was isolated from a middle-aged woman with COVID-19, enrolled during active disease. This chain connects TRBV5-6 to TRBJ1-2, with 7 bases identical to TRBD1. CDR3 nucleotides: TGTGCCAGCAGCCCCACATCCGGGACAGTATTCTATGGCTACACCTTC. Translation gives CASSPTSGTVFYGYTF. The full variable domain, rest sourced from reference TRBV5-6 and TRBJ1-2, is DAGVTQSPTHLIKTRGQQVTLRCSPKSGHDTVSWYQQALGQGPQFIFQYYEEEERQRGNFPDRFSGHQFPNYSSELNVNALLLGDSALYLCASSPTSGTVFYGYTFGSGTRLTVV.